Below are 13 T cell receptor beta chains sequenced from a single sample in a study of cytotoxic CD8 clonotypes in ibrutinib-treated CLL. The repertoire was sequenced with immunoSEQ multiplex PCR; TCRdb's copy has only in-frame clones and lacks some. Of about 160,000 clones detected, around nine tenths appear once; the ten largest clones hold around 3.1%. The source material was PBMCs, sampled at disease progression, from a patient treated with ibrutinib. The receptors here all came from a human donor with chronic lymphocytic leukemia.

The chain combines TRBV9 with TRBJ2-3; a weak D match, TRBD2 (6 bases). This CDR3 is built from 16 residues. V was cut by 0 bases and J by 2 bases, with 13 bases left in between. Germline V gene lookup returns CDR1 SGDLS and CDR2 YYNGEE. In DNA, the CDR3 is TGTGCCAGCAGCGTAGAGCCGGGACTCTACACAGATACGCAGTATTTT. It translates to CASSVEPGLYTDTQYF. Based on the CDR3 plus reference TRBV9 and TRBJ2-3, the full variable domain is DSGVTQTPKHLITATGQRVTLRCSPRSGDLSVYWYQQSLDQGLQFLIQYYNGEERAKGNILERFSAQQFPDLHSELNLSSLELGDSALYFCASSVEPGLYTDTQYFGPGTRLTVL.

The chain joins TRBV6-1 to TRBJ1-2; D may be TRBD1 (6 bases). Trimming removed 6 bases from V and 6 bases from J, with 8 bases in between. Germline loops: CDR1 MNHNS, CDR2 SASEGT. The CDR3 is 11 amino acids. CDR3 sequence: CASSRDNGYTF. As DNA, the CDR3 is TGTGCCAGCAGCCGGGACAATGGCTACACCTTC.

V is TRBV30 and J is TRBJ1-2, with 7 bases matching TRBD1. V was clipped by 5 bases and J by 7 bases; unmatched bases: 4. Germline loops: CDR1 GTSNPN, CDR2 SVGIG (reference sequence). There are 11 residues in the CDR3. The CDR3 sequence: CAWGGGSGYTF. Here the CDR3 DNA reads TGTGCCTGGGGAGGGGGCTCTGGCTACACCTTC.

This clone was counted a few times. V usage is TRBV15 and J usage is TRBJ1-5; 9 bases are a match to TRBD1. Germline-derived CDR1 and CDR2 are LNHNV and YYDKDF (reference sequence). The CDR3 runs 14 residues. Germline trimming cut 3 bases from V and 7 bases from J; bases unmatched to any gene: 4. In nucleotides, the CDR3 is TGTGCCACCAGCAGGGACAGGGGTGGACAGCCCCAGCATTTT. Amino acids: CATSRDRGGQPQHF.

In the case of this clone: The junction differs from germline at one of its ends, possibly a read error. The chain employs TRBV4-2 and TRBJ2-1; perhaps TRBD2 as D (6 bases). Germline lookup yields CDR1 LGHNA and CDR2 YNFKEQ. CDR3 size: 18 residues. The CDR3 reads CASSQAVGLALSDNEQFF. The CDR3 region has the DNA TGTGCCAGCAGTCAAGCGGTTGGTCTAGCGTTGTCTGACAATGAGCAGTTCTTC.

The gene calls are TRBV6-6 and TRBJ1-1; no definite D call. This CDR3 region has 12 residues. Trimming removed 3 bases at V and 10 bases at J, with 12 bases between. Germline-derived CDR1 and CDR2 are MNHNY and SVGAGI (reference sequence). For the CDR3, the DNA is TGTGCCAGCAGTTATGTACAAGAAGCAGCTTTCTTT. It specifies CASSYVQEAAFF.

The genes are TRBV11-2 and TRBJ2-5, with 11 bases that match TRBD2. J lost 1 base, V lost 1 base, and 8 bases had no gene match. Germline CDR1 reads SGHAT; CDR2 reads FQNNGV. The CDR3 runs 18 residues. The DNA for the CDR3 is TGTGCCAGCAGCTTAGTCCTCCTAGCGGGAGGCCTCCAAGAGACCCAGTACTTC. The encoded protein is CASSLVLLAGGLQETQYF.

This clone has only a few counts. This sequence joins TRBV28 and TRBJ1-5, with TRBD1 matching over 9 bases. Germline V gene lookup returns CDR1 MDHEN and CDR2 SYDVKM. V lost 5 bases, J lost 7 bases, and 6 bases stayed unmatched. CDR3 length equals 14 residues. In DNA, the CDR3 is TGTGCCAGCAGTCCTGGACAGGGGTTCCAGCCCCAGCATTTT. Residues: CASSPGQGFQPQHF.

The genes are TRBV10-2 and TRBJ1-1; TRBD1 matches 7 bases. The ends lost 7 bases at V and 4 bases at J; junction bases unmatched: 6. This CDR3 spans 13 amino acids. CDR1 is WSHSY and CDR2 is SAAADI in the germline V gene. The CDR3 DNA reads as TGCGCCAGCAATTACCGGGACAGCACTGAAGCTTTCTTT. This translates into CASNYRDSTEAFF.

The rearrangement links TRBV5-8 to TRBJ2-5; possible D gene TRBD2, 6 bases. The CDR3 has 13 residues. Trimming stripped 4 bases from V and 5 bases from J, with 12 bases between. CDR1 is SGHTS and CDR2 is YDEGEE in the germline V gene. Here the CDR3 reads CASSLTGVETQYF. CDR3 nucleotide sequence: TGTGCCAGCAGCCTGACGGGAGTGGAGACCCAGTACTTC.

The chain couples TRBV7-2 to TRBJ2-1, with D unresolved. Between the trimmed V and J ends, which lost 1 base and 4 bases, there was a span of 14 bases. There are 16 residues in the CDR3. Per germline, CDR1 SGHTA and CDR2 FQGNSA. The CDR3 protein is CASSLERVPPYNEQFF. The CDR3 DNA reads as TGTGCCAGCAGCTTAGAGCGTGTCCCCCCATACAATGAGCAGTTCTTC.

This clone showed up just once. J is TRBJ2-2 and V is TRBV27; the D gene is possibly TRBD1 (5 bases). Germline lookup yields CDR1 MNHEY and CDR2 SMNVEV (reference sequence). The germline V and J ends were trimmed by 5 bases and 0 bases, with 10 bases remaining between them. This CDR3 has 15 amino acids. The CDR3 DNA is TGTGCCAGCAGTAGAAGGGGTACGAACACCGGGGAGCTGTTTTTT. Amino acids: CASSRRGTNTGELFF.

The V gene is TRBV5-1, the J gene TRBJ2-2; D is possibly TRBD1 (5 bases). The CDR3 extends over 19 amino acids. The V end lost 1 base, the J end lost 4 bases, and 23 bases lay between the germline ends. Germline V CDR1 and CDR2: SGHRS, YFSETQ. The CDR3 DNA is TGCGCCAGCAGCTTGTTTTTGGATTGGAATACAGGCTTCACCGGGGAGCTGTTTTTT. It translates to CASSLFLDWNTGFTGELFF. The complete variable domain, with remaining parts taken from reference TRBV5-1 and TRBJ2-2, reads KAGVTQTPRYLIKTRGQQVTLSCSPISGHRSVSWYQQTPGQGLQFLFEYFSETQRNKGNFPGRFSGRQFSNSRSEMNVSTLELGDSALYLCASSLFLDWNTGFTGELFFGEGSRLTVL.